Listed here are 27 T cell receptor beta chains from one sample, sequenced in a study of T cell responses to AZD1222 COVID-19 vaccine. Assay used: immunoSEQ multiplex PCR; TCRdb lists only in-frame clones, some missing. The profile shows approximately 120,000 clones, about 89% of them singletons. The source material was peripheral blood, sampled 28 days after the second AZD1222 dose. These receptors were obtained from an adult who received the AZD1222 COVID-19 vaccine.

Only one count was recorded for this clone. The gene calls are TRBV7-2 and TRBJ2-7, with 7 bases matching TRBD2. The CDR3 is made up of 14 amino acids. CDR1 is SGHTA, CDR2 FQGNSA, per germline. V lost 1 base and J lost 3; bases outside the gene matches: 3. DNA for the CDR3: TGTGCCAGCAGCTTAGGACTAGCAGGCTACGAGCAGTACTTC. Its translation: CASSLGLAGYEQYF.

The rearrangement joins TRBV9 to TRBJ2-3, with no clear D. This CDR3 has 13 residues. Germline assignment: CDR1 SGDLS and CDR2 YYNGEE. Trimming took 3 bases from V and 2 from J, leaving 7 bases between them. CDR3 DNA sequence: TGTGCCAGCAGCGCCGACATCACAGATACGCAGTATTTT. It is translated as CASSADITDTQYF.

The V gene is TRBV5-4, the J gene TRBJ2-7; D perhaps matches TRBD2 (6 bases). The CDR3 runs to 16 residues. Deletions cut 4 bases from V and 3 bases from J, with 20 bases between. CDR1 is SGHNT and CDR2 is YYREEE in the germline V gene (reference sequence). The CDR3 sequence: CASSRPGGGKNYEQYF. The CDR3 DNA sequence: TGTGCCAGCAGCCGGCCCGGCGGAGGGAAGAACTACGAGCAGTACTTC. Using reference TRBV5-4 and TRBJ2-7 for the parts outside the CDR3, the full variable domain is ETGVTQSPTHLIKTRGQQVTLRCSSQSGHNTVSWYQQALGQGPQFIFQYYREEENGRGNFPPRFSGLQFPNYSSELNVNALELDDSALYLCASSRPGGGKNYEQYFGPGTRLTVT.

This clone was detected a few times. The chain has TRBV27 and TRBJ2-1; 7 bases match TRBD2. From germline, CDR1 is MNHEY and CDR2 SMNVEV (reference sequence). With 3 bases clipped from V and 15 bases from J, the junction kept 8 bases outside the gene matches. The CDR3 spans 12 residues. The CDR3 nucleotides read TGTGCCAGCAGTTTTATGGGGCGGGAGACGTTCTTC. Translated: CASSFMGRETFF.

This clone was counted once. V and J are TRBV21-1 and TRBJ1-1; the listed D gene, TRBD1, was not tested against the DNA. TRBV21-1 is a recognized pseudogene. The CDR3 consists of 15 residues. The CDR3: CASSKEVGQGVEAFF. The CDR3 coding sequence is TGTGCCAGCAGCAAAGAAGTCGGACAGGGAGTTGAAGCTTTCTTT.

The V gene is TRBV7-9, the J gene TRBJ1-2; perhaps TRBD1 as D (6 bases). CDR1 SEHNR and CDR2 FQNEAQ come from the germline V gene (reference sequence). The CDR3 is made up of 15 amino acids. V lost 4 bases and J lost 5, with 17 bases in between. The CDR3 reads CASSSIKQGRYGYTF. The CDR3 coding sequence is TGTGCCAGCAGCTCCATAAAACAGGGACGGTATGGCTACACCTTC. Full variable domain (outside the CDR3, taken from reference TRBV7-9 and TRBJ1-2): DTGVSQNPRHKITKRGQNVTFRCDPISEHNRLYWYRQTLGQGPEFLTYFQNEAQLEKSRLLSDRFSAERPKGSFSTLEIQRTEQGDSAMYLCASSSIKQGRYGYTFGSGTRLTVV.

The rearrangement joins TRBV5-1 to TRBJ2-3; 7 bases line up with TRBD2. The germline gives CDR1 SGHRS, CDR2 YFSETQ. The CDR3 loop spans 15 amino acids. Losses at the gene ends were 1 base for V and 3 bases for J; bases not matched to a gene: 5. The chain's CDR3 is CASSLRGVRTDTQYF. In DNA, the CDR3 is TGCGCCAGCAGCTTGCGGGGGGTACGGACAGATACGCAGTATTTT.

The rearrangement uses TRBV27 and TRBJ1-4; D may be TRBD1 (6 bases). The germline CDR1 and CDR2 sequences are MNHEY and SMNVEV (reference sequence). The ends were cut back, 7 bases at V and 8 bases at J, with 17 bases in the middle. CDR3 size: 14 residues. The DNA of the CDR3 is TGTGCCAGCAAACTCCTAGGGGGAAACGAAAAACTGTTTTTT. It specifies CASKLLGGNEKLFF.

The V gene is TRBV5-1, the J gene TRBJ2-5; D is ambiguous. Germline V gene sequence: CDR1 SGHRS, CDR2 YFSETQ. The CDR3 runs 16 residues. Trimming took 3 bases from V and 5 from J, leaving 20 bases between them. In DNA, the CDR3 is TGCGCCAGCAGCTCGTCGGAGAGTTCTAGGCATGAGACCCAGTACTTC. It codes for CASSSSESSRHETQYF.

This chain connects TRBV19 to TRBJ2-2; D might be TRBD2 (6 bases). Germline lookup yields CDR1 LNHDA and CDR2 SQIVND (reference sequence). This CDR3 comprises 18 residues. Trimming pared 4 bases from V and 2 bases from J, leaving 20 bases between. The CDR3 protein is CASSKLATLTLNTGELFF. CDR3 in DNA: TGTGCCAGTAGTAAACTAGCTACCTTAACTCTCAACACCGGGGAGCTGTTTTTT.

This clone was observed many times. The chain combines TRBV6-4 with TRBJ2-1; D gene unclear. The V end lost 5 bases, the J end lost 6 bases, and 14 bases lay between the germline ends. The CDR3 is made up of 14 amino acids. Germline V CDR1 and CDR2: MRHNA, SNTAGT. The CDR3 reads CASSTGPGGNEQFF. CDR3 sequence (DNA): TGTGCCAGCAGTACGGGCCCAGGCGGCAATGAGCAGTTCTTC.

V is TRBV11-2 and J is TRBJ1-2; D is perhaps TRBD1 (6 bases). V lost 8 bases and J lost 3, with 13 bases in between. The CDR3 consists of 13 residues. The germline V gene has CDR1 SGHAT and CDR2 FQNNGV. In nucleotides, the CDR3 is TGTGCCAGCGAGACAGGAACCGACTATGGCTACACCTTC. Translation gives CASETGTDYGYTF.

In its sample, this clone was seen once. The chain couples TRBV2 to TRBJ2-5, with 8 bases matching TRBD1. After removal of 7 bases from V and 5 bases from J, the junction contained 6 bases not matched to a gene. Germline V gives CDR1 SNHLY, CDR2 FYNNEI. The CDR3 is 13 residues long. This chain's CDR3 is CASMRTGRETQYF. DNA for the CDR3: TGTGCCAGCATGAGGACAGGGAGGGAGACCCAGTACTTC. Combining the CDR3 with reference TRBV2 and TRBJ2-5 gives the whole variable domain EPEVTQTPSHQVTQMGQEVILRCVPISNHLYFYWYRQILGQKVEFLVSFYNNEISEKSEIFDDQFSVERPDGSNFTLKIRSTKLEDSAMYFCASMRTGRETQYFGPGTRLLVL.

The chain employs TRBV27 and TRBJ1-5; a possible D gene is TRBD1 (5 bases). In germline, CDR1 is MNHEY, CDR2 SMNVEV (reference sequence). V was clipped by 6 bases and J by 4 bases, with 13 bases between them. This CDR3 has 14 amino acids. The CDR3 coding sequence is TGTGCCAGCAGCTGGGGGGGGGAGAATCAGCCCCAGCATTTT. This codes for CASSWGGENQPQHF.

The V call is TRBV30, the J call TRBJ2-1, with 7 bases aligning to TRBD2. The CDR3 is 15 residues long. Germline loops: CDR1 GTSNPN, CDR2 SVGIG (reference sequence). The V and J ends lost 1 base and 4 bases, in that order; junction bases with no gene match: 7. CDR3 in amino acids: CAWSEAGTLYNEQFF. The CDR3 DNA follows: TGTGCCTGGAGTGAAGCGGGAACCCTTTACAATGAGCAGTTCTTC.

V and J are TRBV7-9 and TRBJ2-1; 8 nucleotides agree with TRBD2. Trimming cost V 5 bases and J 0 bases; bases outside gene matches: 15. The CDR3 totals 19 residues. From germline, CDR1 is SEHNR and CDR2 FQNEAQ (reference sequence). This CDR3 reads CASSPTLGGSGDSYNEQFF. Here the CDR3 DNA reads TGTGCCAGCAGCCCTACTCTAGGGGGTAGCGGGGACTCCTACAATGAGCAGTTCTTC.

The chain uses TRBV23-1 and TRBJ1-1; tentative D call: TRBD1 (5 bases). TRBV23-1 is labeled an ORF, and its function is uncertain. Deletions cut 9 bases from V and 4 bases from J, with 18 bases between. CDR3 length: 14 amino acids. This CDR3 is CASAGGEWGTEAFF. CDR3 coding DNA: TGCGCCAGTGCTGGGGGGGAGTGGGGCACTGAAGCTTTCTTT.

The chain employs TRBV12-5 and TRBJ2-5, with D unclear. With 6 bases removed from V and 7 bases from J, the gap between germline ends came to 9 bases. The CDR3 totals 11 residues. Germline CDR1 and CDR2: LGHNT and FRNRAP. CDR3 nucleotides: TGTGCTAGTGGGGCGGAAGCGACCCAGTACTTC. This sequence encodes CASGAEATQYF.

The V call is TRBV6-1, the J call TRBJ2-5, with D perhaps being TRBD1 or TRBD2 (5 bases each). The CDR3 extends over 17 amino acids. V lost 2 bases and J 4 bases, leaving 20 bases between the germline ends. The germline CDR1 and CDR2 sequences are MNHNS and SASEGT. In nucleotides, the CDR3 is TGTGCCAGCAGTGAAAGGAACCCAGGGTTTCGGGGAGAGACCCAGTACTTC. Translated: CASSERNPGFRGETQYF.

The CDR3: CATSSHGVDRGTGELFF. The CDR3 nucleotides are TGTGCCACCAGCAGCCACGGGGTAGACAGGGGCACCGGGGAGCTGTTTTTT. The rearrangement uses TRBV15 and TRBJ2-2, with TRBD1 matching 8 bases. J was trimmed by 4 bases and V by 3 bases; bases with no gene match: 10. Germline-derived CDR1 and CDR2 are LNHNV and YYDKDF (reference sequence). The CDR3 runs to 17 residues.

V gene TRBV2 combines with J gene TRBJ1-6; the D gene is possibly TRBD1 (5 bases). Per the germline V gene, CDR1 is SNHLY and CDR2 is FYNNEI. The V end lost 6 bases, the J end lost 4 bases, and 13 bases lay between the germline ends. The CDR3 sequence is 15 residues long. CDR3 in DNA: TGTGCCAGCAGACCGGGACGGCAGTATAATTCACCCCTCCACTTT. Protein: CASRPGRQYNSPLHF.

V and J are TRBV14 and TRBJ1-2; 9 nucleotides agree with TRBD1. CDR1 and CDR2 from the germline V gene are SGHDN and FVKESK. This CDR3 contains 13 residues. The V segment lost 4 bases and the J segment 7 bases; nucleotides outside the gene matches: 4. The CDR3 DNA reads TGTGCCAGCAGCCCACAGGGGGCGCTTGGCTACACCTTC. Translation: CASSPQGALGYTF.

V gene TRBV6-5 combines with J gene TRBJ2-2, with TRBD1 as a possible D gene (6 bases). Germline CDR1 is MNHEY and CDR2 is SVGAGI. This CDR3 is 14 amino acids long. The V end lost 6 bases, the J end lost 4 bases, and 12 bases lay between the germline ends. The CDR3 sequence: CASRPGVSTGELFF. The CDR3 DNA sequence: TGTGCCAGCAGGCCAGGGGTCAGCACCGGGGAGCTGTTTTTT.

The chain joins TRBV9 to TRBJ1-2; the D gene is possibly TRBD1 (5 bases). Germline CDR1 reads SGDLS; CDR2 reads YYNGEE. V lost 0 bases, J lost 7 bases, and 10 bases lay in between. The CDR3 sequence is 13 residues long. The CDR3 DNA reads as TGTGCCAGCAGCGTAGGGGGGTCGGTTGGCTACACCTTC. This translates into CASSVGGSVGYTF.

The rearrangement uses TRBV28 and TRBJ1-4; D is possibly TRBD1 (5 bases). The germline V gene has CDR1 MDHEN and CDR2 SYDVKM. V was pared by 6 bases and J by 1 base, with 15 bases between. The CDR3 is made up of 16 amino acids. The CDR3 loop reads CASSPGFRLTNEKLFF. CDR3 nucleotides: TGTGCCAGCAGCCCAGGGTTCCGGTTAACTAATGAAAAACTGTTTTTT.

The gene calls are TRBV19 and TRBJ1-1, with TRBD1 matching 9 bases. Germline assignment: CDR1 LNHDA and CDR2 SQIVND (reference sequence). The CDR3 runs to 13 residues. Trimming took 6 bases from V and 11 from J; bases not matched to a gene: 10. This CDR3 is CASSEGTGIRAFF. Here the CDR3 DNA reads TGTGCCAGTAGCGAAGGGACAGGGATTCGGGCTTTCTTT.

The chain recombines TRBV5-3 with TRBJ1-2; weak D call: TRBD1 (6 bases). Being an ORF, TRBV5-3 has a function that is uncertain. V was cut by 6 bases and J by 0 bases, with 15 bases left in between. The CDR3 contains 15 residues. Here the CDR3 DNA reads TGTGCCAGAACCCAGGGGACCGATCCTAACTATGGCTACACCTTC. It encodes CARTQGTDPNYGYTF.